This TCR beta chain was sequenced for a study of blood T cell repertoires in COVID-19. Study information: Spain, Italy and the United States supplied samples that represented acute and convalescent COVID-19. In each case, the material was cDNA or gDNA derived from T cells, B-cell-depleted T cells, or PBMCs.

Original handling: Nucleated cell number was recorded as an estimate derived from reference gene primer amplification. Clones were read by immunoSEQ multiplex PCR, and TCRdb kept only the in-frame ones, dropping some. Clone size and the V and J calls come from that table; the DNA yielded D and trimming. The table lists 100,000 to 150,000 clones, around 89% of them singletons. This clone was detected once. Trimming shortened V by 3 bases and J by 3 bases, and 11 bases separated the two germline ends. The germline gives CDR1 SQVTM, CDR2 ANQGSEA. CDR3 length equals 13 residues. The chain has TRBV29-1 and TRBJ1-1; no firm D call. Sample: peripheral blood. The receptor's source is a man in his fifties with active or convalescent COVID-19. The CDR3 DNA reads TGCAGCGTTGAGGTGGGAGAGGACACTGAAGCTTTCTTT. The encoded protein is CSVEVGEDTEAFF. Supplemented by reference TRBV29-1 and TRBJ1-1, the full variable domain reads SAVISQKPSRDICQRGTSLTIQCQVDSQVTMMFWYRQQPGQSLTLIATANQGSEATYESGFVIDKFPISRPNLTFSTLTVSNMSPEDSSIYLCSVEVGEDTEAFFGQGTRLTVV.